These T cell receptor beta chains were read from a single sample in a study of human T cells and chemical hapten exposure. Via MiXCR, TCRdb re-called the RACE reads, giving one row per CDR3 protein. The table shows roughly 100,000 distinct CDR3 sequences, with less than 40% occurring only once. Sequences were derived from whole blood, sampled in connection with sensitization to the hapten diphenylcyclopropenone (DPC). Receptors were obtained from a man in his forties with alopecia areata. Some clones in this sample may be carry-over from other donors' samples. The CDR3 runs from the conserved cysteine through the conserved F or W. The D gene is left open where the match is weak.

d_call: NA; v_call: TRBV27; j_call: TRBJ1-1; cdr3_aa: CASSGAMNTEAFF
d_call: TRBD1; v_call: TRBV15; j_call: TRBJ2-5; cdr3_aa: CATSRVGTVLQETQYF
d_call: NA; v_call: TRBV7-9; j_call: TRBJ2-1; cdr3_aa: CASSFRDEQFF
d_call: TRBD1; v_call: TRBV27; j_call: TRBJ2-7; cdr3_aa: CASSPTTVGGERSSYEQYF
d_call: NA; v_call: TRBV27; j_call: TRBJ1-1; cdr3_aa: CASSLSYPNTEAFF
d_call: NA; v_call: TRBV12-3/TRBV12-4; j_call: TRBJ2-3; cdr3_aa: CASSLFGLWPGEADTQYF
d_call: TRBD2; v_call: TRBV7-6; j_call: TRBJ2-5; cdr3_aa: CASSLALMASGSIETQYF
d_call: TRBD1; v_call: TRBV12-3/TRBV12-4; j_call: TRBJ2-1; cdr3_aa: CASSPGQGAYNEQFF
d_call: NA; v_call: TRBV28; j_call: TRBJ1-3; cdr3_aa: CASSSPSGFGNTIYF
d_call: TRBD1; v_call: TRBV6-6; j_call: TRBJ1-5; cdr3_aa: CASSYSGQGPNQPQHF
d_call: TRBD1; v_call: TRBV2; j_call: TRBJ1-1; cdr3_aa: CASRRPAGTGGSGAFF
d_call: NA; v_call: TRBV3-1; j_call: TRBJ2-1; cdr3_aa: CASSQGAGPQRGEQFF
d_call: NA; v_call: TRBV5-6; j_call: TRBJ2-6; cdr3_aa: CASTRAGANVLTF
d_call: TRBD1; v_call: TRBV7-6; j_call: TRBJ1-2; cdr3_aa: CASSSRAGGFSGYTF
d_call: TRBD2; v_call: TRBV5-6; j_call: TRBJ2-2; cdr3_aa: CASSLGLAGGPSGELFF
d_call: NA; v_call: TRBV20-1; j_call: TRBJ2-1; cdr3_aa: CSATSRDSNEQFF
d_call: NA; v_call: TRBV7-9; j_call: TRBJ1-1; cdr3_aa: CASSQDRPNTEAFF
d_call: TRBD2; v_call: TRBV24-1; j_call: TRBJ2-2; cdr3_aa: CATRGTSGRTGELFF
d_call: NA; v_call: TRBV5-6; j_call: TRBJ1-2; cdr3_aa: CASSKDMLGYTF
d_call: NA; v_call: TRBV3-1; j_call: TRBJ2-1; cdr3_aa: CASSQEYRDEQFF
d_call: NA; v_call: TRBV12-3/TRBV12-4; j_call: TRBJ2-5; cdr3_aa: CASSSEDWYQETQYF
d_call: TRBD2; v_call: TRBV6-2/TRBV6-3; j_call: TRBJ2-6; cdr3_aa: CASSFRLAGTSGANVLTF
d_call: NA; v_call: TRBV10-3; j_call: TRBJ2-1; cdr3_aa: CAISESAAGTYNEQFF
d_call: NA; v_call: TRBV20-1; j_call: TRBJ2-1; cdr3_aa: CSLYSGDYNEQFF